The clone carrying this TCR beta chain was detected ten times or more. What it binds is unknown. The data are from a study of CD8 T cells in ankylosing spondylitis. General study results and limits: A motif of seven or eight highly homologous TCR beta variants was seen as apparently characteristic of ankylosing spondylitis blood.

TCRdb itself ran the 5' RACE reads through MiXCR, one entry per CDR3 protein. The sample contains about 340,000 distinct CDR3 sequences, under 8.5% of which appear only once. Germline values: CDR1 MNHEY, CDR2 SMNVEV (reference sequence). The CDR3 is 13 residues long. V was clipped by 5 bases and J by 6 bases, with 10 bases between them. Sequencing used blood, either unsorted or a sorted T cell fraction (not recorded which). The receptor comes from a male donor with ankylosing spondylitis. V gene TRBV27 combines with J gene TRBJ2-2; D unclear. CDR3 bases: TGTGCCAGCAGTCGTCTGGTCCCCGGGGAGCTGTTTTTT. This encodes CASSRLVPGELFF.